The present TCR beta chain was sequenced within a study of T-cell reconstitution after alpha-beta-depleted transplantation in children. General study points: For some patients, TCRbeta diversity was high at day 60 because of recipient T cells and thymic progenitors that survived. At one year after transplant, newly produced T cells mostly accounted for T-cell counts and diversity. Several hundred expanded graft clones reportedly were the source of alpha-beta T cells about two months after transplant.

The CDR3 is made up of 14 amino acids. Trimming removed 3 bases from V and 4 bases from J; junction bases left unmatched: 4. Germline V CDR1 and CDR2: ENHRY, SYGVKD. A few counts support this clonotype. Its target is unknown. Preparation of the TCRbeta library was carried out with unique molecular identifiers. TCRdb reprocessed the PCR reads via MiXCR and lists one record per CDR3 protein. The sample includes roughly 420,000 distinct CDR3 sequences, around 16% of them seen just once. The chain recombines TRBV10-3 with TRBJ2-7; the match to TRBD2 covers 9 bases. The source material was PBMCs, mostly from graft donor cells, sampled 360 days after TCRalphabeta/CD19-depleted stem cell transplant. This clonotype was obtained from a boy under two years old who had a stem cell transplant for Wiskott-Aldrich syndrome, so the T cells may come from the graft donor. Here the CDR3 reads CAISDAGGRYEQYF. The CDR3 DNA is TGTGCCATCAGTGACGCGGGAGGGCGATACGAGCAGTACTTC.